Listed below are T cell receptor beta chains from one sample, sequenced in a study of T cells in Graves' hyperthyroidism and ophthalmopathy. Each CDR3 protein is one row after TCRdb ran MiXCR on the multiplex PCR reads. Of 500,000 or so distinct CDR3 sequences in the sample, roughly 15% are singletons; the top ten hold approximately 15%. The sequencing input was blood. These receptors all come from a woman aged 18-35 years with Graves' ophthalmopathy. CDR3s include the opening cysteine and the closing phenylalanine or tryptophan. Fields, in order: J gene, clone size, V gene, D gene, CDR3 DNA, CDR3 protein. D genes are given only for firm matches. Clone sizes are given selectively: once, few, many, or a class where the clone is expanded.

j_gene: TRBJ1-1; abundance: -; v_gene: TRBV4-3; d_gene: TRBD1; CDR3nt: TGCGCCAGCAGCCTCGGGACAGGGAGGATCACTGAAGCTTTCTTT; CDR3aa: CASSLGTGRITEAFF
j_gene: TRBJ2-7; abundance: -; v_gene: TRBV6-2/TRBV6-3; d_gene: TRBD2; CDR3nt: TGTGCCAGCAGTCCTAAGCGAATTAACCGGACTAGGTCCTACGAGCAGTACTTC; CDR3aa: CASSPKRINRTRSYEQYF
j_gene: TRBJ2-2; abundance: -; v_gene: TRBV24-1; d_gene: TRBD1; CDR3nt: TGTGCCACCAGTGATTACAGGACAGGGGGAACCGGGGAGCTGTTTTTT; CDR3aa: CATSDYRTGGTGELFF
j_gene: TRBJ1-5; abundance: few; v_gene: TRBV13; d_gene: -; CDR3nt: TGTGCCAGCAGGTCGGGCGCTTGGCAGCCCCAGCATTTT; CDR3aa: CASRSGAWQPQHF
j_gene: TRBJ1-1; abundance: many; v_gene: TRBV3-1; d_gene: TRBD1; CDR3nt: TGTGCCAGCAGCCTCCGGACAGGGGGCGTAAGGAACACTGAAGCTTTCTTT; CDR3aa: CASSLRTGGVRNTEAFF
j_gene: TRBJ1-1; abundance: many; v_gene: TRBV7-3; d_gene: -; CDR3nt: TGTGCCAGCAGCCCGACCGCTGACAACACTGAAGCTTTCTTT; CDR3aa: CASSPTADNTEAFF
j_gene: TRBJ2-3; abundance: many; v_gene: TRBV7-3; d_gene: -; CDR3nt: TGTGCCAGCAGCCCTACAGGGTCTAGCACAGATACGCAGTATTTT; CDR3aa: CASSPTGSSTDTQYF
j_gene: TRBJ1-4; abundance: -; v_gene: TRBV29-1; d_gene: -; CDR3nt: TGCAGCGCTCGAACATGGACGGGTGAAAAACTGTTTTTT; CDR3aa: CSARTWTGEKLFF
j_gene: TRBJ1-6; abundance: -; v_gene: TRBV27; d_gene: TRBD1; CDR3nt: TGTGCCAGCACCTCCTTGACAGGGGGCGCTTGGTCACCCCTCCACTTT; CDR3aa: CASTSLTGGAWSPLHF
j_gene: TRBJ2-3; abundance: -; v_gene: TRBV7-2; d_gene: TRBD1; CDR3nt: TGTGCCAGCACCGTTGCCGGGACAGACCCTCGTGCAGATACGCAGTATTTT; CDR3aa: CASTVAGTDPRADTQYF
j_gene: TRBJ2-7; abundance: few; v_gene: TRBV29-1; d_gene: TRBD2; CDR3nt: TGCAGCGTTGGAAACAGTCCTAGCGGAGGCTCCTACGAGCAGTACTTC; CDR3aa: CSVGNSPSGGSYEQYF
j_gene: TRBJ2-1; abundance: many; v_gene: TRBV11-2; d_gene: -; CDR3nt: TGTGCCAGCAGCTTAGGGAGCCCTGAGCAGTTCTTC; CDR3aa: CASSLGSPEQFF
j_gene: TRBJ1-1; abundance: many; v_gene: TRBV7-3; d_gene: -; CDR3nt: TGTGCCAGCAGCTTAACCTCACGCGGGAACACTGAAGCTTTCTTT; CDR3aa: CASSLTSRGNTEAFF
j_gene: TRBJ1-1; abundance: few; v_gene: TRBV14; d_gene: -; CDR3nt: TGTGCCAGCAGCCAAGAGGGGAGATGGACTGAAGCTTTCTTT; CDR3aa: CASSQEGRWTEAFF
j_gene: TRBJ2-7; abundance: -; v_gene: TRBV20-1; d_gene: -; CDR3nt: TGCAGTGCTTGGGGCCCCAGCTCCTACGAGCAGTACTTC; CDR3aa: CSAWGPSSYEQYF
j_gene: TRBJ2-3; abundance: many; v_gene: TRBV7-9; d_gene: -; CDR3nt: TGTGCCAGCAGCTTAGACCGGTTGGAGGCAGATACGCAGTATTTT; CDR3aa: CASSLDRLEADTQYF
j_gene: TRBJ2-3; abundance: many; v_gene: TRBV12-3/TRBV12-4; d_gene: -; CDR3nt: TGTGCCAGCAGCGTCGACTTCACAGATACGCAGTATTTT; CDR3aa: CASSVDFTDTQYF
j_gene: TRBJ2-7; abundance: -; v_gene: TRBV6-2/TRBV6-3; d_gene: -; CDR3nt: TGTGCCAGCAGTAGGGGGGAGTTCTACGAGCAGTACTTC; CDR3aa: CASSRGEFYEQYF
j_gene: TRBJ2-2; abundance: -; v_gene: TRBV12-3/TRBV12-4; d_gene: TRBD2; CDR3nt: TGTGCCAGCAGTTTTCCCCCGGCCAGCGGGGGGGCCGCCGGGGAGCTGTTTTTT; CDR3aa: CASSFPPASGGAAGELFF
j_gene: TRBJ2-7; abundance: many; v_gene: TRBV11-2; d_gene: TRBD2; CDR3nt: TGTGCCAGCAGCTTAGGACTAGCGGGAGATTACGAGCAGTACTTC; CDR3aa: CASSLGLAGDYEQYF
j_gene: TRBJ2-1; abundance: few; v_gene: TRBV5-6; d_gene: -; CDR3nt: TGTGCCAGCACCTCGGGGCAAGTGAATGAGCAGTTCTTC; CDR3aa: CASTSGQVNEQFF
j_gene: TRBJ1-1; abundance: many; v_gene: TRBV28; d_gene: -; CDR3nt: TGTGCCAGTGCCCGGGCCGGGGAGCACACTGAAGCTTTCTTT; CDR3aa: CASARAGEHTEAFF
j_gene: TRBJ2-7; abundance: many; v_gene: TRBV24-1; d_gene: TRBD1; CDR3nt: TGTGCCACCAGTGATTTGTGGGGACAGGCCGTCGATCCATACGAGCAGTACTTC; CDR3aa: CATSDLWGQAVDPYEQYF
j_gene: TRBJ2-2; abundance: few; v_gene: TRBV7-9; d_gene: -; CDR3nt: TGTGCCAGCAGCTTTCAGGGTGAGATCGGGGAGCTGTTTTTT; CDR3aa: CASSFQGEIGELFF
j_gene: TRBJ1-4; abundance: few; v_gene: TRBV4-1; d_gene: -; CDR3nt: TGCGCCAGCAGCCAAGTTCGGGCGTCTAATGAAAAACTGTTTTTT; CDR3aa: CASSQVRASNEKLFF
j_gene: TRBJ2-5; abundance: many; v_gene: TRBV30; d_gene: TRBD1; CDR3nt: TGTGCCTGGAGTTTCTGGGACAGACAAGAGACCCAGTACTTC; CDR3aa: CAWSFWDRQETQYF
j_gene: TRBJ1-1; abundance: -; v_gene: TRBV6-2/TRBV6-3; d_gene: -; CDR3nt: TGTGCCAGCAGCTCCCCGGGACCTGAAGCTTCCTTT; CDR3aa: CASSSPGPEASF
j_gene: TRBJ2-1; abundance: many; v_gene: TRBV5-1; d_gene: TRBD2; CDR3nt: TGCGCCAGCAGCTTGGTGGCTAGCGGGGGGCGAGGTGAGCAGTTCTTC; CDR3aa: CASSLVASGGRGEQFF
j_gene: TRBJ2-7; abundance: -; v_gene: TRBV14; d_gene: -; CDR3nt: TGTGCCAGCAGCCCAATAGCGGCTACGAGCGGTACCGAGGACGAGCAGTACTTC; CDR3aa: CASSPIAATSGTEDEQYF
j_gene: TRBJ2-7; abundance: -; v_gene: TRBV24-1; d_gene: -; CDR3nt: TGTGCCACCAGTGATTCCTCCGGGACCACAGCGGAGGAGCAGTACTTC; CDR3aa: CATSDSSGTTAEEQYF
j_gene: TRBJ1-2; abundance: -; v_gene: TRBV6-1; d_gene: -; CDR3nt: TGTGCCAGCACTACCCTGAGGGGGATTAACTATGGCTACACCTTC; CDR3aa: CASTTLRGINYGYTF
j_gene: TRBJ2-7; abundance: few; v_gene: TRBV20-1; d_gene: TRBD2; CDR3nt: TGCAGTGCGCCGGGACTAGCCTACGAGCAGTACTTC; CDR3aa: CSAPGLAYEQYF
j_gene: TRBJ2-5; abundance: many; v_gene: TRBV27; d_gene: -; CDR3nt: TGTGCCAGCAGTATGCAGGGTCAAGAGACCCAGTACTTC; CDR3aa: CASSMQGQETQYF
j_gene: TRBJ1-1; abundance: many; v_gene: TRBV5-1; d_gene: -; CDR3nt: TGCGCCAGCAGCTTGGCAGGGGTGAGTGAAGCTTTCTTT; CDR3aa: CASSLAGVSEAFF
j_gene: TRBJ2-7; abundance: many; v_gene: TRBV7-8; d_gene: TRBD1; CDR3nt: TGTGCCAGCAGCGAAAGGGGTAAAACAGGGGGCTACGAGCAGTACTTC; CDR3aa: CASSERGKTGGYEQYF
j_gene: TRBJ2-7; abundance: -; v_gene: TRBV3-1; d_gene: -; CDR3nt: TGTGCCAGCAGCCGGGACCTGACCCCCTACGAGCAGTACTTC; CDR3aa: CASSRDLTPYEQYF
j_gene: TRBJ1-5; abundance: few; v_gene: TRBV7-9; d_gene: TRBD1; CDR3nt: TGTGCCAGCAGCTTAGGACAGGGACACAATCAGCCCCAGCATTTT; CDR3aa: CASSLGQGHNQPQHF
j_gene: TRBJ1-1; abundance: -; v_gene: TRBV10-3; d_gene: -; CDR3nt: TGTGCCATCAGTGAGTCGAACCGGAGCACTGAAGCTTTCTTT; CDR3aa: CAISESNRSTEAFF
j_gene: TRBJ1-1; abundance: many; v_gene: TRBV30; d_gene: -; CDR3nt: TGTGCCTGGAGGTTGGTCACTGAAGCTTTCTTT; CDR3aa: CAWRLVTEAFF
j_gene: TRBJ2-2; abundance: many; v_gene: TRBV6-2/TRBV6-3; d_gene: -; CDR3nt: TGTGCCAGCAGTTACTCGACCGGGGGTGCGAACACCGGGGAGCTGTTTTTT; CDR3aa: CASSYSTGGANTGELFF
j_gene: TRBJ2-3; abundance: few; v_gene: TRBV7-3; d_gene: TRBD2; CDR3nt: TGTGCCAGCAGCCCGGGGACTAGCGGGAGGGCCACAGATACGCAGTATTTT; CDR3aa: CASSPGTSGRATDTQYF
j_gene: TRBJ1-1; abundance: few; v_gene: TRBV5-8; d_gene: TRBD1; CDR3nt: TGTGCCAGCAGCGACGGACAGGGCTTCTCCACTGAAGCTTTCTTT; CDR3aa: CASSDGQGFSTEAFF
j_gene: TRBJ2-3; abundance: many; v_gene: TRBV29-1; d_gene: TRBD2; CDR3nt: TGCAGCGTTATGCGGGAGACAGATACGCAGTATTTT; CDR3aa: CSVMRETDTQYF
j_gene: TRBJ2-6; abundance: many; v_gene: TRBV20-1; d_gene: -; CDR3nt: TGCAGTGCACAGGGCCTGAGCGGGGCCAACGTCCTGACTTTC; CDR3aa: CSAQGLSGANVLTF
j_gene: TRBJ1-2; abundance: many; v_gene: TRBV6-2/TRBV6-3; d_gene: -; CDR3nt: TGTGCCAGCAGTTACGGTCTCACAGGGTCATCCTATGGCTACACCTTC; CDR3aa: CASSYGLTGSSYGYTF
j_gene: TRBJ2-7; abundance: many; v_gene: TRBV20-1; d_gene: TRBD2; CDR3nt: TGCAGTGCTAGGGGACTTAGCGGGAGGCCAGCCTACGAGCAGTACTTC; CDR3aa: CSARGLSGRPAYEQYF
j_gene: TRBJ1-2; abundance: few; v_gene: TRBV5-1; d_gene: -; CDR3nt: TGCGCCAGCAGGGATGTGGGGGGGACCTATGGCTACACCTTC; CDR3aa: CASRDVGGTYGYTF
j_gene: TRBJ2-1; abundance: -; v_gene: TRBV9; d_gene: -; CDR3nt: TGTGCCAGCAGCGCCCCACAGGGCGATGAGCAGTTCTTC; CDR3aa: CASSAPQGDEQFF
j_gene: TRBJ2-1; abundance: -; v_gene: TRBV19; d_gene: TRBD2; CDR3nt: TGTGCCAGTAGTATCGGCGGGAGGGCCGAGCAGTTCTTC; CDR3aa: CASSIGGRAEQFF
j_gene: TRBJ1-2; abundance: many; v_gene: TRBV3-1; d_gene: -; CDR3nt: TGTGCCAGCAGCCAGTACAGGAGCGGCTACACCTTC; CDR3aa: CASSQYRSGYTF
j_gene: TRBJ2-3; abundance: many; v_gene: TRBV6-1; d_gene: TRBD1; CDR3nt: TGTGCCGTCCGCCGGGACAGGGGGCAGTCAGATACGCAGTATTTT; CDR3aa: CAVRRDRGQSDTQYF
j_gene: TRBJ1-1; abundance: -; v_gene: TRBV4-1; d_gene: TRBD1; CDR3nt: TGCGCCAGCAGCCATGCGGGGACAGGGCTCACTGAAGCTTTCTTT; CDR3aa: CASSHAGTGLTEAFF
j_gene: TRBJ2-1; abundance: few; v_gene: TRBV6-1; d_gene: -; CDR3nt: TGTGCCAGCATTGGGGGGGCCGGTGAGCAGTTCTTC; CDR3aa: CASIGGAGEQFF
j_gene: TRBJ1-4; abundance: -; v_gene: TRBV12-3/TRBV12-4; d_gene: -; CDR3nt: TGTGCCAGCAGTTTATGGGGGGCATCGGAAAAACTGTTTTTT; CDR3aa: CASSLWGASEKLFF
j_gene: TRBJ1-2; abundance: many; v_gene: TRBV3-1; d_gene: -; CDR3nt: TGTGCCAGCAGCCACGGGGGGAGCTACACCTTC; CDR3aa: CASSHGGSYTF